This TCR beta chain was obtained from a study of cytomegalovirus exposure and HLA in healthy donors. This PCR relied on a set of 60 Vbeta primers and 13 Jbeta primers. Sequencing was performed with immunoSEQ multiplex PCR; in TCRdb, only in-frame clones are kept and a portion is missing. The sample has 85,000 to 120,000 clones; just over 70% are singletons. Trimming removed 7 bases from V and 5 bases from J, with 13 bases in between. CDR1 is WSHSY and CDR2 is SAAADI in the germline V gene. There are 13 residues in the CDR3. About this clone itself: Its antigen is undetermined.

The study's findings and limits: Cytomegalovirus-associated TCR beta chains were listed, numbering 164. Most of the CMV-associated TCR beta chains (in a later analysis) appeared to be HLA-restricted.

The TCR was taken from a boy between 5 and 17 years old in good health and CMV-seronegative. Material for sequencing was PBMCs. V and J are TRBV10-2 and TRBJ2-3; no clear D gene. CDR3 sequence reads: CASTRQPGDTQYF. The DNA of the CDR3 is TGCGCCAGCACCCGTCAACCGGGAGATACGCAGTATTTT.